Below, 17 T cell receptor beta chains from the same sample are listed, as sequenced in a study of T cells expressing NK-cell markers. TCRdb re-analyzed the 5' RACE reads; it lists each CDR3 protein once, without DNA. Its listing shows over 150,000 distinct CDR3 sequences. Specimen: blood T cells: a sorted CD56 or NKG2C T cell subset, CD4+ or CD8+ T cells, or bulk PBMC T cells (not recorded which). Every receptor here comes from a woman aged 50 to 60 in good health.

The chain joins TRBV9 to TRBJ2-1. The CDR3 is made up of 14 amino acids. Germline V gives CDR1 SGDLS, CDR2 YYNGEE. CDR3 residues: CASSSGTPGDEQFF.

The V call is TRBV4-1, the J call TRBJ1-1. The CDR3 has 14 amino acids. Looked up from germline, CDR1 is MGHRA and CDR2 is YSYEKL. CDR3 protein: CASTWSIGTSEAFF.

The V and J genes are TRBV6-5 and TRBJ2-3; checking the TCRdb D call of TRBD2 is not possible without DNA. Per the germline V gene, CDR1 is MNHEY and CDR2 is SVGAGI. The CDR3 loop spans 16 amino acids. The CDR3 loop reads CASSYVGAGSTDTQYF.

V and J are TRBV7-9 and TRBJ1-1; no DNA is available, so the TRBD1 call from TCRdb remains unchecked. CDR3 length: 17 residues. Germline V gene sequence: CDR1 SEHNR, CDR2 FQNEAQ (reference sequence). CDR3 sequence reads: CASSLPGQGTMNTEAFF.

The CDR3 spells CASSSGSGVETQYF. V gene TRBV4-1 combines with J gene TRBJ2-5; no DNA is available, so the TRBD2 call from TCRdb remains unchecked. Per the germline V gene, CDR1 is MGHRA and CDR2 is YSYEKL. The CDR3 loop spans 14 amino acids.

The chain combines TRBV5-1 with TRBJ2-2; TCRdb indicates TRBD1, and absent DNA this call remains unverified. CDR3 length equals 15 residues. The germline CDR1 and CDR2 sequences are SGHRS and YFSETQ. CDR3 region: CASSFEGRETGELFF.

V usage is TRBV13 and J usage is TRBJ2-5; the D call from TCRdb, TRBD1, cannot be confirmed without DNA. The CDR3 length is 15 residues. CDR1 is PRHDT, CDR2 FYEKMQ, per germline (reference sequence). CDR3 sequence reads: CASSLRTGTAETQYF.

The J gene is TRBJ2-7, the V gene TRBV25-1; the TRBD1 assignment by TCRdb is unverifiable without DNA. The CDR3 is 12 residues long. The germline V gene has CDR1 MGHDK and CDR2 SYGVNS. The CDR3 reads CASTGPLYEQYF.

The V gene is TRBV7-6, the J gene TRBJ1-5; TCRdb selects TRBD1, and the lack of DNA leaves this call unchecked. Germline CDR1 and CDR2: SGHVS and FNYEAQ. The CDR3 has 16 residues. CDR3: CASSPAPGQGHQPQHF. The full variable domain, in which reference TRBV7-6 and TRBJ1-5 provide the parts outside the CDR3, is GAGVSQSPRYKVTKRGQDVALRCDPISGHVSLYWYRQALGQGPEFLTYFNYEAQQDKSGLPNDRFSAERPEGSISTLTIQRTEQRDSAMYRCASSPAPGQGHQPQHFGDGTRLSIL.

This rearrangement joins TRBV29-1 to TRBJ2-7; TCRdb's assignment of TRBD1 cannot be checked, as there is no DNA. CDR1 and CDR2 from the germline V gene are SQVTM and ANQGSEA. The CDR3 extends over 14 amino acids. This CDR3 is CSVSLGTAAYEQYF.

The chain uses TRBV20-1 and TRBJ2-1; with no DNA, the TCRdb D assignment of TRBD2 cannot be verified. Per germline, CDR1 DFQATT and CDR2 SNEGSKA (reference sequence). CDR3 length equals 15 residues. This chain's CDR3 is CSARDKTSGLNEQFF.

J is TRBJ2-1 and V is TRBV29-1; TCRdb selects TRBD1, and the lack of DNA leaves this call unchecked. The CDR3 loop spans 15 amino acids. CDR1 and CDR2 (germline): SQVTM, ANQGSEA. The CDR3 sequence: CSVVPGQGPYNEQFF.

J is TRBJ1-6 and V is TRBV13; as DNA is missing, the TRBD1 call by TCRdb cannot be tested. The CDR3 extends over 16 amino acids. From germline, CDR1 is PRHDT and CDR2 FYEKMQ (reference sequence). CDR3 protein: CASSPYGQDANSPLHF.

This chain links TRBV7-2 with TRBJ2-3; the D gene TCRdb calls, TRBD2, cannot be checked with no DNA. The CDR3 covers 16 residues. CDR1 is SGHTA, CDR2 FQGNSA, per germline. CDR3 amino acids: CASSLTISGITDTQYF.

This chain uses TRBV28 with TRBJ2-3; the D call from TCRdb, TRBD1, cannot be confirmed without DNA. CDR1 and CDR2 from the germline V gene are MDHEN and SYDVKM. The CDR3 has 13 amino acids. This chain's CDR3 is CASSVDGGDTQYF.

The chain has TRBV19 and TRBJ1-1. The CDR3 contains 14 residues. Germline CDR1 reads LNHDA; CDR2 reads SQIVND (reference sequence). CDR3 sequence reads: CASSIFPKNTEAFF.

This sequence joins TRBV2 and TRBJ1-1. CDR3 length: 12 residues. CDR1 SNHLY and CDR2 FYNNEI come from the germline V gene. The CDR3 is CASSDLNTEAFF.